The entry below gives a single T cell receptor beta chain sequence along with its context. Followed longitudinally, the Seattle patients had been enrolled during active infection. Authors' data handling: Estimation of nucleated cell counts relied on the amplification of reference gene primers. Generated by immunoSEQ multiplex PCR, the TCRdb table keeps only in-frame clones and is missing some. That table furnishes V, J and clone size, whereas the DNA furnished D and trimming. The repertoire holds fewer than 250,000 clones, with 90% as singletons. This entry comes from a study of blood T cell repertoires in COVID-19. The clonotype was recovered from a man younger than 40 with COVID-19, enrolled during active disease. Sequenced input: peripheral blood.

The CDR3 protein is CASSRQGMNTEAFF. The CDR3, as DNA: TGTGCCAGCAGTCGACAGGGAATGAACACTGAAGCTTTCTTT. V usage is TRBV6-2 or TRBV6-3 and J usage is TRBJ1-1, with TRBD1 matching over 7 bases. Germline V gene data show CDR1 as MNHEY and CDR2 as SVGEGT. With V trimmed by 5 bases and J by 0 bases, 3 bases remained unmatched. This CDR3 is 14 amino acids long.